This TCR beta chain is from a study of blood T cell repertoires in COVID-19. Study context: COVID-19 samples collected from the United States, Italy and Spain covered acute and convalescent phases. In each case, the material was cDNA or gDNA derived from T cells, B-cell-depleted T cells, or PBMCs.

Germline lookup yields CDR1 GTSNPN and CDR2 SVGIG (reference sequence). V lost 5 bases to trimming and J lost 0 bases, with 10 bases between them. The CDR3 runs to 13 residues. The authors' processing: Reference gene primers were amplified, and this amplification served to estimate nucleated cell counts. Clones were read by immunoSEQ multiplex PCR, and TCRdb kept only the in-frame ones, dropping some. The V and J calls and clone size were taken over from that table, and D and trimming were inferred from the DNA. Of more than 65,000 clones in the sample, 80% to 85% were seen once. Sequenced sample: peripheral blood. This TCR was sampled from an elderly woman with acute or convalescent COVID-19. This rearrangement joins TRBV30 to TRBJ1-2; D is perhaps TRBD1 (5 bases). CDR3 sequence: CAWFDRANYGYTF. The CDR3 DNA reads TGTGCCTGGTTCGACAGAGCTAACTATGGCTACACCTTC.